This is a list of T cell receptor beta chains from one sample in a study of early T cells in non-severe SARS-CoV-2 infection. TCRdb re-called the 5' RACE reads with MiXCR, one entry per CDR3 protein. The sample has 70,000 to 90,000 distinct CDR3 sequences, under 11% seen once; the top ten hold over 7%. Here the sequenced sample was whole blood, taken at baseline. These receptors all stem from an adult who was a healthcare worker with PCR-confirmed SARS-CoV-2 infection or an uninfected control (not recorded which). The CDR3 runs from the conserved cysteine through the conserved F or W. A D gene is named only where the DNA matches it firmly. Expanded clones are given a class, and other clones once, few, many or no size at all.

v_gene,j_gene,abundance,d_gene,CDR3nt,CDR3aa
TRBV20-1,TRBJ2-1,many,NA,TGCAGTGCTAGAGTTCCGGGAAGGTCCTACAATGAGCAGTTCTTC,CSARVPGRSYNEQFF
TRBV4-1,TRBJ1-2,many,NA,TGCGCCAGCAGCCAAGCGTCGGCTAACTATGGCTACACCTTC,CASSQASANYGYTF
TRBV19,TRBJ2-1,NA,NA,TGTGCCAGTACCAATGGGCCTACATCTGAGCAGTTCTTC,CASTNGPTSEQFF
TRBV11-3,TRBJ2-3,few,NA,TGTGCCAGCAGCCTCCGCTCAGATACGCAGTATTTT,CASSLRSDTQYF
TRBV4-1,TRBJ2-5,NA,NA,TGCGCCAGCAGCCGGACAGACCAAGAGACCCAGTACTTC,CASSRTDQETQYF
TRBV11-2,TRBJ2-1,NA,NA,TGTGCCAGCAGCTTAGAGCCCCGGGTTCCGTACAATGAGCAGTTCTTC,CASSLEPRVPYNEQFF
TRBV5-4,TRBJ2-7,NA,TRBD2,TGTGCCAGCAGCACGCGGCCAGCGGGAGGGCCGCGGGAGCAGTACTTC,CASSTRPAGGPREQYF
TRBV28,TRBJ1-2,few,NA,TGTGCCAGTCGCCGGCTCGGCTACACCTTC,CASRRLGYTF
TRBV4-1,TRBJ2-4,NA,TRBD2,TGCGCCAGCGGAACTAGCGACAACATTCAGTACTTC,CASGTSDNIQYF
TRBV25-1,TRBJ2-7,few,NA,TGTGCCAGCAGTGACTCCCGCCGGGGTCTTAGGGACTTC,CASSDSRRGLRDF
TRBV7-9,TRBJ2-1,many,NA,TGTGCCAGCAGCTTAGTACCCCGCAATGAGCAGTTCTTC,CASSLVPRNEQFF
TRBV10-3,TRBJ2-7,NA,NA,TGTGCCATCAGTGAGGGACCCAACTACGAGCAGTACTTC,CAISEGPNYEQYF
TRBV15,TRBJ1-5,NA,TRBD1,TGTGCCACCAGCAGACGCGGGACAGGTAATCAGCCCCAGCATTTT,CATSRRGTGNQPQHF
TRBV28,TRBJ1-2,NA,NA,TGTGCCAGCAGTTTTAGGGGGGCTGGCTACACCTTC,CASSFRGAGYTF
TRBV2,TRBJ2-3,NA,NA,TGTGCCACCAAACTAGACTCCACAGATACGCAGTATTTT,CATKLDSTDTQYF
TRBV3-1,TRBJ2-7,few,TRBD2,TGTGCCAGCAGCCCGGGACTAGCGGGAGTGAGCGAGCAGTACTTC,CASSPGLAGVSEQYF
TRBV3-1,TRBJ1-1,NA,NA,TGTGCCAGCAGCCAAGGGCCCGCATCCTTGGGAACTGAAGCTTTCTTT,CASSQGPASLGTEAFF
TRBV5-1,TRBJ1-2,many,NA,TGCGCCAGCAGCTTGGACAGACAGGTCTATGGCTACACCTTC,CASSLDRQVYGYTF
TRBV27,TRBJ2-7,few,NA,TGTGCCAGCAGCCCTACGACTAGCTCCTACGAGCAGTACTTC,CASSPTTSSYEQYF
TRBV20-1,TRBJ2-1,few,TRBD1,TGCAGTGCCCGGACAGGGGGAAACAATGAGCAGTTCTTC,CSARTGGNNEQFF
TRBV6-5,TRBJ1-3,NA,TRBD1,TGTGCCAGCAGAAAGGTTCCGGGACAGGGGTCTGGAAACACCATATATTTT,CASRKVPGQGSGNTIYF
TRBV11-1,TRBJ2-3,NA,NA,TGTGCCAGCAGCCCCCCGGCCAGCAATACGCAGTATTTT,CASSPPASNTQYF
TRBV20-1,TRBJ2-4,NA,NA,TGCAGTGCTAGAGTACTAGACGCGGGCCCCGTAGGGACCAAAAACATTCAGTACTTC,CSARVLDAGPVGTKNIQYF
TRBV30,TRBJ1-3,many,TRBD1,TGTGCCTGGGGGGGACAGATCGGAAACACCATATATTTT,CAWGGQIGNTIYF
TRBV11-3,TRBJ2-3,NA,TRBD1,TGTGCCAGCAGCCCCGGGACAGGCGACACAGATACGCAGTATTTT,CASSPGTGDTDTQYF
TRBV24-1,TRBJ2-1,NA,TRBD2,TGTGCCACCAGTGACTTAGGACTAGCGGGACCCTACAATGAGCAGTTCTTC,CATSDLGLAGPYNEQFF
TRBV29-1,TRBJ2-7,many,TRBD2,TGCAGCGTTGGTCTAGCGGGAGGCCACGAGCAGTACTTC,CSVGLAGGHEQYF
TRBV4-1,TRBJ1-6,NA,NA,TGCGCCAGCAGCCTAACGGACGCACCCACGAATTCACCCCTCCACTTT,CASSLTDAPTNSPLHF
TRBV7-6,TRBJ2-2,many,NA,TGTGCCAGCAGCTCCCCCTCTTTTCAGCCCGGGGCGGACGGGGAGCTGTTTTTT,CASSSPSFQPGADGELFF
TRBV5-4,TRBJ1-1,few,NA,TGTGCCAGCAGCTTGCCCGACAGGCAGACTGAAGCTTTCTTT,CASSLPDRQTEAFF
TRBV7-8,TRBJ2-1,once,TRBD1,TGTGCCAGCAGCCCCAGGGGGGGACAGGGCTACAATGAGCAGTTCTTC,CASSPRGGQGYNEQFF
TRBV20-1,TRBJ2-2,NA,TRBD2,TGCAGTGCTAGATTAGCCGGGACTAGCGTAACCGGGGAGCTGTTTTTT,CSARLAGTSVTGELFF
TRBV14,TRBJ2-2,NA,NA,TGTGCCAGCAGTTTCTGGAACACCGGGGAGCTGTTTTTT,CASSFWNTGELFF
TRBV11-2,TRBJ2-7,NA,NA,TGTGCCAGCAGCATATCGGGACTCACTACCTACGAGCAGTACTTC,CASSISGLTTYEQYF
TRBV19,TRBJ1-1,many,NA,TGTGCCAGCCAGGTTGGGGCTAACACTGAAGCTTTCTTT,CASQVGANTEAFF
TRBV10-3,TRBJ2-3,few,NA,TGTGCCATCAGCCCCGGGAGTAGGGATACGCAGTATTTT,CAISPGSRDTQYF
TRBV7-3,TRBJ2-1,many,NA,TGTGCCAGCAGCTCCTACCCACAGGGAGACAATGAGCAGTTCTTC,CASSSYPQGDNEQFF
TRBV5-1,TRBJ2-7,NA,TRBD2,TGCGCCAGCAGCCGGACTAGCGCCAACTACGAGCAGTACTTC,CASSRTSANYEQYF
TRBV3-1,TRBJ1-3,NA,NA,TGTGCCAGCAGCCAAGTTGGACAACTTTCTGGAAACACCATATATTTT,CASSQVGQLSGNTIYF
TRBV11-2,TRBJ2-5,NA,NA,TGTGCCAGCAGCTTAATTGTTCGGAACATACCCTCGGAGACCCAGTACTTC,CASSLIVRNIPSETQYF
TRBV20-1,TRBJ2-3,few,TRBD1,TGCAGTGCTAGAGTCCCTCCGGGACAGGGGATAACAGATACGCAGTATTTT,CSARVPPGQGITDTQYF
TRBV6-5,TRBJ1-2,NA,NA,TGTGCCAGCAGTTATGGAGGCTCCTATGGCTACACCTTC,CASSYGGSYGYTF
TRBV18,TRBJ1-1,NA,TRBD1,TGTGCCAGTTCAACAGGGGTCGGCACTGAAGCTTTCTTT,CASSTGVGTEAFF
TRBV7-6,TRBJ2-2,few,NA,TGTGCCAGCAGCGCAATGAGGTCAAGCAACACCGGGGAGCTGTTTTTT,CASSAMRSSNTGELFF
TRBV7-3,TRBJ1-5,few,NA,TGTGCCAGCAGACTCGTTGTCGGGACGGAAAATCAGCCCCAGCATTTT,CASRLVVGTENQPQHF
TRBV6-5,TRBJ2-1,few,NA,TGTGCCAGCAGACGACGGGACCACAATGAGCAGTTCTTC,CASRRRDHNEQFF
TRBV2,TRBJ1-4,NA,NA,TGTGCCAGCAGTGATCCCAGGGAGGAGGTTGAAAAACTGTTTTTT,CASSDPREEVEKLFF
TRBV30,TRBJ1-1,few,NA,TGTGCCTGGGCTAGAGGGTCGAACACTGAAGCTTTCTTT,CAWARGSNTEAFF